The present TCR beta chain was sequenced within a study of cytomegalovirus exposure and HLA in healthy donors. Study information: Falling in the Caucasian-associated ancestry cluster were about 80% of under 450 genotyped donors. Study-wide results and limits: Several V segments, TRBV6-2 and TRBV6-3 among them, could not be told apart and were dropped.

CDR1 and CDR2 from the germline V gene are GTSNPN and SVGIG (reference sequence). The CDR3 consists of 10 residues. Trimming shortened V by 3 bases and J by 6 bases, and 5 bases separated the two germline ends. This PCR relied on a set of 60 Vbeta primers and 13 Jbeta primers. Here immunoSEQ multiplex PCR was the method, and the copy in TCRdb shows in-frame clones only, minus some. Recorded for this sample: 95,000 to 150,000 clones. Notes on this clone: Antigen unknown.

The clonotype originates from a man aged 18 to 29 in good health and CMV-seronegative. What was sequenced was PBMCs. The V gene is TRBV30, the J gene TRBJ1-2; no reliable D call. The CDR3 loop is CAWRQNGYTF. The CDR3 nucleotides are TGTGCCTGGAGACAGAATGGCTACACCTTC.